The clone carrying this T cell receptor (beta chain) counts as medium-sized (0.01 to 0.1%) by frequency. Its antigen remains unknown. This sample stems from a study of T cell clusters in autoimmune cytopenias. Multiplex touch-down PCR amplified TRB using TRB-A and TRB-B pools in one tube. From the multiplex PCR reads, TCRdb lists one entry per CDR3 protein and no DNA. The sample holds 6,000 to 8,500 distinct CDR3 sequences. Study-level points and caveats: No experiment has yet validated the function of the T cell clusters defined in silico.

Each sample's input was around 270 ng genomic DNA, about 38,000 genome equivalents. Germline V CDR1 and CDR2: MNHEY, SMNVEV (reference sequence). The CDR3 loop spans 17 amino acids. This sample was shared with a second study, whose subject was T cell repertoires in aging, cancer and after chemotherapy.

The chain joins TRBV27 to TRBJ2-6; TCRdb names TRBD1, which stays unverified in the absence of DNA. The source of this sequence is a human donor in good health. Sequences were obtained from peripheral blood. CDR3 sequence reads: CASRTSGVQSGANVLTF.